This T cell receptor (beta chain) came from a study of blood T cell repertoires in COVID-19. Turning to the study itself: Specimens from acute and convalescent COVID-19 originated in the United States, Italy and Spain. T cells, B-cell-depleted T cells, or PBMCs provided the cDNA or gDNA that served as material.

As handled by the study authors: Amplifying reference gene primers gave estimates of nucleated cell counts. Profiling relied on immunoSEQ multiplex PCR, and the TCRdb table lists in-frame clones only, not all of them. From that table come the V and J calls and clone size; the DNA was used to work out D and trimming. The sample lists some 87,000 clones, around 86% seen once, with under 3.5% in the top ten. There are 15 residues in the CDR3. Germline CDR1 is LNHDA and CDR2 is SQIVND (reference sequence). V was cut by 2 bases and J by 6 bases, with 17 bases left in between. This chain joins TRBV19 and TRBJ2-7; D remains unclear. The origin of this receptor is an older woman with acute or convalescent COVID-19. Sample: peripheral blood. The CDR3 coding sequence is TGTGCCAGTAGTATATCGCCGCGAACCCAGGTCGAGCAGTACTTC. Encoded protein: CASSISPRTQVEQYF.